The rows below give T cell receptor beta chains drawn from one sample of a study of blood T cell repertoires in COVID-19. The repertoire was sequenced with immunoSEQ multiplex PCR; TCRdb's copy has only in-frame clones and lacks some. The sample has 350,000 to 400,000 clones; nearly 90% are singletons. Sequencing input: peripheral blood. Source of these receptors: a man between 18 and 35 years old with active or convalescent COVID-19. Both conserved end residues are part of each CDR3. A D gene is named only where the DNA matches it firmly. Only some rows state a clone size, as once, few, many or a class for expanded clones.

CDR3 protein: CASSYADRASSEAFF; CDR3 DNA: TGTGCCAGCAGTTACGCGGACAGGGCTTCGTCTGAAGCTTTCTTT; J gene: TRBJ1-1; clone size: -; D gene: TRBD1; V gene: TRBV6-5
CDR3 protein: CASSFGGGVLEKLFF; CDR3 DNA: TGTGCCAGCAGCTTCGGAGGGGGCGTCTTAGAAAAACTGTTTTTT; J gene: TRBJ1-4; clone size: -; D gene: TRBD1; V gene: TRBV5-6
CDR3 protein: CASSPTGYPYEQYF; CDR3 DNA: TGTGCCAGCAGTCCGACAGGATATCCCTACGAGCAGTACTTC; J gene: TRBJ2-7; clone size: -; D gene: -; V gene: TRBV28
CDR3 protein: CASSSGYEQYF; CDR3 DNA: TGTGCCAGCAGTTCGGGCTACGAGCAGTACTTC; J gene: TRBJ2-7; clone size: -; D gene: -; V gene: TRBV2
CDR3 protein: CASSLGSGTGNTIYF; CDR3 DNA: TGTGCCAGCAGCTTAGGTTCAGGGACTGGAAACACCATATATTTT; J gene: TRBJ1-3; clone size: -; D gene: -; V gene: TRBV7-9
CDR3 protein: CASSQRDRGPSYGYTF; CDR3 DNA: TGTGCCAGCAGCCAACGGGACAGGGGGCCGAGCTATGGCTACACCTTC; J gene: TRBJ1-2; clone size: -; D gene: TRBD1; V gene: TRBV3-1/TRBV3-2
CDR3 protein: CAISDPWVQGGIGELFF; CDR3 DNA: TGTGCCATCAGTGATCCCTGGGTTCAGGGGGGAATCGGGGAGCTGTTTTTT; J gene: TRBJ2-2; clone size: -; D gene: -; V gene: TRBV10-3
CDR3 protein: CASSPGTSGIYNEQFF; CDR3 DNA: TGTGCCAGCAGCCCCGGGACTAGCGGGATCTACAATGAGCAGTTCTTC; J gene: TRBJ2-1; clone size: once; D gene: TRBD2; V gene: TRBV5-4
CDR3 protein: CASSLGEGAYNEQFF; CDR3 DNA: TGTGCCAGCAGCCTGGGGGAGGGGGCCTACAATGAGCAGTTCTTC; J gene: TRBJ2-1; clone size: -; D gene: -; V gene: TRBV5-8
CDR3 protein: CARSPPTSDQPQHF; CDR3 DNA: TGTGCCAGAAGTCCCCCCACTTCGGATCAGCCCCAGCATTTT; J gene: TRBJ1-5; clone size: -; D gene: -; V gene: TRBV5-3
CDR3 protein: CASSLGAGVRYEQFF; CDR3 DNA: TGTGCCAGCAGCTTGGGAGCGGGAGTTAGGTATGAGCAGTTCTTC; J gene: TRBJ2-1; clone size: -; D gene: TRBD2; V gene: TRBV5-4
CDR3 protein: CASSEGQGANQPQHF; CDR3 DNA: TGTGCCAGCAGTGAAGGACAGGGGGCAAATCAGCCCCAGCATTTT; J gene: TRBJ1-5; clone size: once; D gene: TRBD1; V gene: TRBV6-1
CDR3 protein: CASSLVQNEKLFF; CDR3 DNA: TGTGCCAGCAGCTTGGTCCAGAATGAAAAACTGTTTTTT; J gene: TRBJ1-4; clone size: -; D gene: -; V gene: TRBV5-6
CDR3 protein: CASSAFRGPPASNTGELFF; CDR3 DNA: TGTGCCAGCAGCGCCTTCAGGGGCCCCCCTGCATCGAACACCGGGGAGCTGTTTTTT; J gene: TRBJ2-2; clone size: -; D gene: -; V gene: TRBV9
CDR3 protein: CASSLEGINSPLHF; CDR3 DNA: TGTGCCAGCAGCTTAGAGGGGATTAATTCACCCCTCCACTTT; J gene: TRBJ1-6; clone size: -; D gene: -; V gene: TRBV7-8
CDR3 protein: CASRSGLHNEQFF; CDR3 DNA: TGTGCCAGCAGGTCGGGACTTCACAATGAGCAGTTCTTC; J gene: TRBJ2-1; clone size: -; D gene: -; V gene: TRBV28
CDR3 protein: CASSPAFQDLSSGNTIYF; CDR3 DNA: TGTGCCAGCAGCCCGGCTTTTCAGGATTTGAGCTCTGGAAACACCATATATTTT; J gene: TRBJ1-3; clone size: -; D gene: -; V gene: TRBV5-6
CDR3 protein: CASRLGAGRTDTQYF; CDR3 DNA: TGTGCCAGCAGGCTAGGGGCGGGGAGGACAGATACGCAGTATTTT; J gene: TRBJ2-3; clone size: -; D gene: -; V gene: TRBV6-5
CDR3 protein: CASSATGGAGDSPLHF; CDR3 DNA: TGTGCCAGCAGCGCGACAGGGGGCGCGGGTGATTCACCCCTCCACTTT; J gene: TRBJ1-6; clone size: -; D gene: TRBD1; V gene: TRBV7-8